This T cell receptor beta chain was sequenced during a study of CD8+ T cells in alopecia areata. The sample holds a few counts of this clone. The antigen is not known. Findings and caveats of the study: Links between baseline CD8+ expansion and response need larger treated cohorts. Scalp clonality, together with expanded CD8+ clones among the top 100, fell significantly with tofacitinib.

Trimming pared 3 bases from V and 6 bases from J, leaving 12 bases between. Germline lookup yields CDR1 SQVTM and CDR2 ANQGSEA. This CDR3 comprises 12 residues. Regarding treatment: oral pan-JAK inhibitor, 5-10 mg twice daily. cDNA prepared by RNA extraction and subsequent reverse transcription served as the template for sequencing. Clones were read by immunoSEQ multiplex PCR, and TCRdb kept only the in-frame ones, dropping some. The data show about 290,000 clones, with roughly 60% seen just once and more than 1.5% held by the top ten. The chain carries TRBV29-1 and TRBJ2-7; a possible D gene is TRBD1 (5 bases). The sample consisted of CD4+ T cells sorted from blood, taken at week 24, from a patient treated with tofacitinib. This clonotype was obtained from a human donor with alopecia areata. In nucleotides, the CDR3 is TGCAGCGTTGACCAGGGTATAGGCGAGCAGTACTTC. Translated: CSVDQGIGEQYF.